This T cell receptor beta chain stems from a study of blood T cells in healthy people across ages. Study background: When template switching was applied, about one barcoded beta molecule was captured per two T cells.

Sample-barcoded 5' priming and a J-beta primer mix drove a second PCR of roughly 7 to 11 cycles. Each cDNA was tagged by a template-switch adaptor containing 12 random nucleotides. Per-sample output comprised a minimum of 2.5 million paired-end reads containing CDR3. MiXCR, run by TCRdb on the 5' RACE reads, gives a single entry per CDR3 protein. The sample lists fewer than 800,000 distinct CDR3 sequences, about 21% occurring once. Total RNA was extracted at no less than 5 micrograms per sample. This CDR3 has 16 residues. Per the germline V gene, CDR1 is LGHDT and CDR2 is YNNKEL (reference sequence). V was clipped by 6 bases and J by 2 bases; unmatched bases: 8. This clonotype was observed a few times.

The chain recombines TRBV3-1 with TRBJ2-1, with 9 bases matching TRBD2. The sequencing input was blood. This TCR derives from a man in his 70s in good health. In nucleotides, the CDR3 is TGTGCCAGCAGGCCAGCGGGAGGAGCTCCCTACAATGAGCAGTTCTTC. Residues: CASRPAGGAPYNEQFF.